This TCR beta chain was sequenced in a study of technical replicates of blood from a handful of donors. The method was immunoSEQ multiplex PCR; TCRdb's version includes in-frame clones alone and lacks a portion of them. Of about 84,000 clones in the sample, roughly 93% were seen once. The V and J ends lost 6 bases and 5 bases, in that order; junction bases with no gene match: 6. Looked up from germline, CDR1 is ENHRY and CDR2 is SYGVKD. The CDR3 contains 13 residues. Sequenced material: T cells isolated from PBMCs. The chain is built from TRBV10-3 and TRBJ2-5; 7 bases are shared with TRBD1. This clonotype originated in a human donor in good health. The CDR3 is CAISADRAETQYF. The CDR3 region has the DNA TGTGCCATCAGCGCTGACAGGGCGGAGACCCAGTACTTC.